The next 17 T cell receptor beta chains were all read from a single sample in a study of blood T cell repertoires in COVID-19. Profiling relied on immunoSEQ multiplex PCR, and the TCRdb table lists in-frame clones only, not all of them. This table has around 200,000 clones, 86% appearing once. Sample: PBMCs or T cells enriched from blood (not recorded which). The receptors originated from a woman in her forties with acute COVID-19.

V gene TRBV5-1 combines with J gene TRBJ2-1; D not certain. This CDR3 has 15 amino acids. Germline CDR1 is SGHRS and CDR2 is YFSETQ. The V and J ends lost 4 bases and 0 bases respectively, with 11 bases between them. CDR3 nucleotides: TGCGCCAGCAGCGGTTCTTCCAGCTCCTACAATGAGCAGTTCTTC. It encodes CASSGSSSSYNEQFF.

The chain is built from TRBV9 and TRBJ1-2; D may be TRBD1 (6 bases). Deletions cut 4 bases from V and 1 base from J, with 20 bases between. The CDR3 extends over 17 amino acids. Germline V CDR1 and CDR2: SGDLS, YYNGEE. The CDR3 bases are TGTGCCAGCAGCCCCAAGCGCACAGGGTTCCTTAACTATGGCTACACCTTC. Its protein product is CASSPKRTGFLNYGYTF.

This chain connects TRBV7-9 to TRBJ1-2; D possibly corresponds to TRBD1 (5 bases). Germline values: CDR1 SEHNR, CDR2 FQNEAQ (reference sequence). The germline V and J ends were trimmed by 5 bases and 7 bases, with 11 bases remaining between them. The CDR3 loop spans 12 amino acids. CDR3 in DNA: TGTGCCAGCAGCCCAGGGCAGGTTGGCTACACCTTC. Residues: CASSPGQVGYTF.

This chain joins TRBV5-1 and TRBJ1-1; D not resolved. The V end was cut by 5 bases, the J end by 0 bases, with 20 bases between. Germline lookup yields CDR1 SGHRS and CDR2 YFSETQ. There are 17 residues in the CDR3. CDR3 in DNA: TGCGCCAGCAGTTCTACACTACTGGTCGCGATGAACACTGAAGCTTTCTTT. Translation gives CASSSTLLVAMNTEAFF. Filled out from reference TRBV5-1 and TRBJ1-1, the complete variable domain reads KAGVTQTPRYLIKTRGQQVTLSCSPISGHRSVSWYQQTPGQGLQFLFEYFSETQRNKGNFPGRFSGRQFSNSRSEMNVSTLELGDSALYLCASSSTLLVAMNTEAFFGQGTRLTVV.

This rearrangement joins TRBV5-4 to TRBJ2-5; the match to TRBD1 covers 9 bases. The CDR3 runs 14 residues. Germline V lookup: CDR1 SGHNT, CDR2 YYREEE (reference sequence). Trimming took 4 bases from V and 4 from J; bases not matched to a gene: 5. For the CDR3, the DNA is TGTGCCAGCAGCCCCGGACAGGGGCGAGAGACCCAGTACTTC. Protein: CASSPGQGRETQYF.

This chain links TRBV30 with TRBJ2-2, with a weak D call TRBD1 (6 bases). Trimming removed 1 base at V and 4 bases at J, with 13 bases between. The CDR3 is 15 amino acids. Germline CDR1 and CDR2: GTSNPN and SVGIG (reference sequence). CDR3 in DNA: TGTGCCTGGAGTGCGGACAGACTGCCCACCGGGGAGCTGTTTTTT. Protein sequence: CAWSADRLPTGELFF.

This rearrangement joins TRBV9 to TRBJ2-3; D unclear. The germline V gene encodes CDR1 SGDLS and CDR2 YYNGEE. The V and J ends lost 2 bases and 5 bases respectively, with 6 bases between them. The CDR3 contains 12 residues. The CDR3 region is CASSVLEDTQYF. The CDR3, as DNA: TGTGCCAGCAGCGTTTTAGAAGATACGCAGTATTTT.

The chain couples TRBV7-9 to TRBJ1-2; TRBD1 aligns across 9 bases. Germline-derived CDR1 and CDR2 are SEHNR and FQNEAQ (reference sequence). The CDR3 contains 13 residues. Unmatched junction bases numbered 4, after V lost 5 bases and J lost 6 bases. CDR3 sequence reads: CASSLGTGNGYTF. CDR3 DNA sequence: TGTGCCAGCAGCCTTGGGACAGGGAATGGCTACACCTTC.

The chain links TRBV2 to TRBJ1-5; a possible D gene is TRBD1 (6 bases). The germline V and J ends were trimmed by 7 bases and 2 bases, with 9 bases remaining between them. This CDR3 has 13 amino acids. Germline CDR1 is SNHLY and CDR2 is FYNNEI. CDR3 region: CASNRVGNQPQHF. The CDR3 DNA is TGTGCCAGCAACAGGGTAGGCAATCAGCCCCAGCATTTT.

The rearrangement links TRBV6-5 to TRBJ2-7, with TRBD2 matching 8 bases. CDR1 is MNHEY, CDR2 SVGAGI, per germline. Germline trimming cut 2 bases from V and 3 bases from J; bases unmatched to any gene: 6. The CDR3 is 15 residues long. Here the CDR3 DNA reads TGTGCCAGCAGTTACCGTCGGGGGGGAGACTACGAGCAGTACGTC. The encoded protein is CASSYRRGGDYEQYV.

This chain uses TRBV19 with TRBJ1-1; 7 nucleotides match TRBD1. J was trimmed by 9 bases and V by 1 base; bases with no gene match: 8. CDR1 LNHDA and CDR2 SQIVND come from the germline V gene (reference sequence). The CDR3 is made up of 14 amino acids. The CDR3 reads CASSIGEEGAQAFF. In nucleotides, the CDR3 is TGTGCCAGTAGTATAGGCGAAGAGGGGGCGCAAGCTTTCTTT.

The chain combines TRBV7-8 with TRBJ2-1; perhaps TRBD2 as D (6 bases). The germline V and J ends were trimmed by 1 base and 5 bases, with 12 bases remaining between them. CDR1 is SGHVS and CDR2 is FQNEAQ in the germline V gene. This CDR3 region has 15 residues. The CDR3 loop reads CASSLERGTDNEQFF. In nucleotides, the CDR3 is TGTGCCAGCAGCTTAGAACGGGGGACGGACAATGAGCAGTTCTTC.

The V and J genes are TRBV6-5 and TRBJ1-3; TRBD1 might be the D (5 bases). The germline CDR1 and CDR2 sequences are MNHEY and SVGAGI. The CDR3 totals 15 residues. V was shortened by 5 bases and J by 4 bases, with 15 bases between the two germline ends. In DNA, the CDR3 is TGTGCCAGCAGTCACGTTGGAGGGGCCGGAAACACCATATATTTT. It codes for CASSHVGGAGNTIYF.

The J gene is TRBJ1-2, the V gene TRBV28; 8 nucleotides match TRBD1. The CDR3 runs 16 residues. The germline V gene encodes CDR1 MDHEN and CDR2 SYDVKM. Trimming removed 6 bases from V and 1 base from J; junction bases left unmatched: 10. The CDR3 nucleotides read TGTGCCAGCAGGTCGACAGGGGCCCCCCTTAACTATGGCTACACCTTC. Translated: CASRSTGAPLNYGYTF.

The genes are TRBV19 and TRBJ1-3, with 10 nucleotides matching TRBD1. This CDR3 is 15 amino acids long. After removal of 7 bases from V and 3 bases from J, the junction contained 6 bases not matched to a gene. The germline V gene encodes CDR1 LNHDA and CDR2 SQIVND (reference sequence). This chain's CDR3 is CASNPGTGVGNTIYF. The CDR3, as DNA: TGTGCCAGTAACCCGGGGACAGGGGTTGGAAACACCATATATTTT. Using reference TRBV19 and TRBJ1-3 for the parts outside the CDR3, the full variable domain is DGGITQSPKYLFRKEGQNVTLSCEQNLNHDAMYWYRQDPGQGLRLIYYSQIVNDFQKGDIAEGYSVSREKKESFPLTVTSAQKNPTAFYLCASNPGTGVGNTIYFGEGSWLTVV.

The chain combines TRBV30 with TRBJ1-5; D gene unclear. Germline V gene lookup returns CDR1 GTSNPN and CDR2 SVGIG (reference sequence). Between the trimmed V and J ends, which lost 1 base and 7 bases, there was a span of 11 bases. The CDR3 is made up of 13 amino acids. CDR3 sequence: CAWSERVGQPQHF. The CDR3 coding sequence is TGTGCCTGGAGTGAGCGGGTCGGCCAGCCCCAGCATTTT.

The chain employs TRBV9 and TRBJ2-2; TRBD2 matches at 8 bases. After removal of 3 bases from V and 3 bases from J, the junction contained 7 bases not matched to a gene. The CDR3 is made up of 16 amino acids. Germline V gene data show CDR1 as SGDLS and CDR2 as YYNGEE. CDR3 sequence: CASSASGGGYTGELFF. For the CDR3, the DNA is TGTGCCAGCAGCGCGAGCGGGGGTGGATACACCGGGGAGCTGTTTTTT.